This T cell receptor (beta chain) was observed in a study of regulatory T cells in long-lasting Graves disease. The overall study: Patients with persistent Graves' disease had over 5 years of antithyroid drugs and persistent TSH receptor antibodies. Regarding the study as a whole: Graves' patients with persistent disease showed TCR diversity lower than patients newly diagnosed. Relative to new patients (roughly 980), persistent patients exhibited greater sharing of public clonotypes (approximately 2,700).

Building the TCR beta libraries relied on iRepertoire HTBI primers, and CDR3 regions underwent Arm-PCR. One entry per CDR3 protein results from TCRdb running MiXCR on the multiplex PCR reads. Of 250,000 to 300,000 distinct CDR3 sequences in the sample, 20% to 25% were seen once. Time point specified: persistent/refractory GD, antithyroid drugs over 5 years with positive TRAb. PBMC-derived RNA was used for the TCR library. Germline CDR1 and CDR2: SNHLY and FYNNEI. The CDR3 covers 11 residues. V gave up 3 bases and J gave up 8 bases, with 5 bases separating them. This clonotype showed up just a few times. Its antigen is not identified.

V is TRBV2 and J is TRBJ2-1; D gene ambiguous. The origin of this receptor is a female donor with Graves disease. The material sequenced was peripheral blood mononuclear cells (PBMCs), taken when the disease was refractory, from a patient treated with antithyroid drugs. In nucleotides, the CDR3 is TGTGCCAGCAGTGAGAGCTATGAGCAGTTCTTC. Its protein is CASSESYEQFF. Filled out from reference TRBV2 and TRBJ2-1, the complete variable domain reads EPEVTQTPSHQVTQMGQEVILRCVPISNHLYFYWYRQILGQKVEFLVSFYNNEISEKSEIFDDQFSVERPDGSNFTLKIRSTKLEDSAMYFCASSESYEQFFGPGTRLTVL.